The clone carrying this T cell receptor (beta chain) was recorded only once. Researchers amplified the TCR beta CDR3 regions from RNA transcripts. First-round RT-PCR with HTBI primers amplified the TCR CDR3 region. TCRdb passed the multiplex PCR reads through MiXCR, listing each CDR3 protein once. The table has fewer than 400,000 distinct CDR3 sequences, approximately 17% seen once; the top ten hold around 34%. The data belong to a study of T cells in Graves' hyperthyroidism and ophthalmopathy. Germline lookup yields CDR1 SGHNT and CDR2 YYREEE (reference sequence). CDR3 length equals 14 residues. With 4 bases removed from V and 1 base from J, the gap between germline ends came to 8 bases.

Sequencing was done on a sample of blood. The clonotype originates from a man younger than 45 with Graves' hyperthyroidism. This chain links TRBV5-4 with TRBJ2-2; a weak D match, TRBD2 (6 bases). The CDR3 sequence: CASSDSGNTGELFF. CDR3 bases: TGTGCCAGCAGCGATAGCGGGAACACCGGGGAGCTGTTTTTT.